Listed below are T cell receptor beta chains from one sample, sequenced in a study of blood T cell repertoires in COVID-19. Sequencing used immunoSEQ multiplex PCR; TCRdb keeps in-frame clones, though not all of them. The repertoire has 130,000 to 150,000 clones, approximately 90% of them found once; the top ten carry 1.2%. Source material: PBMCs or T cells enriched from blood (not recorded which). Receptors were obtained from a woman in her 30s with acute COVID-19. Each CDR3 is given with its conserved first and last residue. The order of the fields is CDR3 protein, CDR3 DNA, V gene, J gene, D gene, clone size. D genes are given only for firm matches. Clone size is shown for a subset of rows, as once, few, many or a class of expanded clone.

CASSRTSGADTQYF	TGTGCCAGCAGTAGGACTAGCGGGGCAGATACGCAGTATTTT	TRBV6-4	TRBJ2-3	TRBD2	-
CASSDRGDQPQHF	TGTGCCAGTAGTGACAGGGGGGATCAGCCCCAGCATTTT	TRBV19	TRBJ1-5	TRBD1	-
CASSVGPTNSYEQYF	TGTGCCAGCAGCGTAGGACCGACAAACTCCTACGAGCAGTACTTC	TRBV9	TRBJ2-7	-	-
CAISDQGQAFF	TGTGCCATCAGTGACCAGGGGCAGGCTTTCTTT	TRBV10-3	TRBJ1-1	-	-
CASSLKGGYEQYF	TGTGCCAGCAGTCTTAAAGGGGGCTACGAGCAGTACTTC	TRBV28	TRBJ2-7	-	-
CASSLDSLAGEREQFF	TGTGCCAGCAGCTTGGATTCTCTAGCGGGAGAACGGGAGCAGTTCTTC	TRBV5-4	TRBJ2-1	TRBD2	-
CASSWTGGMNTEAFF	TGTGCCAGCAGCTGGACAGGGGGGATGAACACTGAAGCTTTCTTT	TRBV5-5	TRBJ1-1	TRBD1	-
CASSILADPSYNEQFF	TGTGCCAGTAGTATTCTAGCGGATCCTAGTTACAATGAGCAGTTCTTC	TRBV19	TRBJ2-1	TRBD2	few
CASSPGGGYEQYF	TGTGCCAGCAGTCCTGGGGGGGGCTACGAGCAGTACTTC	TRBV28	TRBJ2-7	TRBD2	once
CASSLRSSYNEQFF	TGTGCCAGCAGCTTACGGAGCTCCTACAATGAGCAGTTCTTC	TRBV11-3	TRBJ2-1	-	-
CASSREGSEGGGRTGELFF	TGTGCCAGCAGCCGAGAAGGCTCCGAGGGAGGGGGTAGGACCGGGGAGCTGTTTTTT	TRBV28	TRBJ2-2	-	-
CASSLVGPHSGANVLTF	TGTGCCAGCAGTTTAGTGGGGCCCCACTCTGGGGCCAACGTCCTGACTTTC	TRBV27	TRBJ2-6	-	-
CAIRAPEGAGANVLTF	TGTGCCATCAGAGCCCCCGAGGGGGCTGGGGCCAACGTCCTGACTTTC	TRBV10-3	TRBJ2-6	-	-
CASSQEGTGVGQPQHF	TGTGCCAGCAGCCAAGAGGGGACAGGGGTAGGGCAGCCCCAGCATTTT	TRBV7-8	TRBJ1-5	TRBD1	-
CASSLMALLTGGNEQFF	TGTGCCAGCAGCTTAATGGCTTTATTAACAGGGGGTAATGAGCAGTTCTTC	TRBV7-2	TRBJ2-1	TRBD1	-
CASSATGTIVRAFF	TGTGCCAGCAGTGCAACAGGGACCATCGTGAGGGCTTTCTTT	TRBV28	TRBJ1-1	-	-
CASSHGGPYNEQFF	TGTGCCAGCAGCCATGGAGGGCCCTACAATGAGCAGTTCTTC	TRBV7-2	TRBJ2-1	-	-
CASSHMGLAGGVSEQFF	TGTGCCAGCAGTCACATGGGGCTAGCGGGAGGTGTGAGTGAGCAGTTCTTC	TRBV25-1	TRBJ2-1	TRBD2	-
CASNLAGNTGELFF	TGCGCCAGCAACTTAGCGGGGAACACCGGGGAGCTGTTTTTT	TRBV5-1	TRBJ2-2	TRBD2	-
CASSQATSLNYGYTF	TGTGCCAGCAGCCAAGCGACAAGTCTTAACTATGGCTACACCTTC	TRBV3-1/TRBV3-2	TRBJ1-2	-	-
CSVADRGYEQYF	TGCAGCGTAGCAGACAGGGGCTACGAGCAGTACTTC	TRBV29-1	TRBJ2-7	TRBD1	-
CARSLVRGRIVGGYTF	TGTGCCAGAAGCTTGGTCAGGGGGCGCATAGTGGGTGGCTACACCTTC	TRBV5-3	TRBJ1-2	TRBD1	-
CASSLEDRGLVSGYTF	TGTGCCAGCAGTCTGGAGGACAGGGGGTTAGTCTCTGGCTACACCTTC	TRBV28	TRBJ1-2	TRBD1	-
CASSSSPGTGLDEQYF	TGTGCCAGCAGCTCATCGCCCGGGACAGGGTTGGACGAGCAGTACTTC	TRBV7-9	TRBJ2-7	TRBD1	once
CSVVFWQGAHQETQYF	TGCAGCGTTGTTTTCTGGCAGGGGGCCCACCAAGAGACCCAGTACTTC	TRBV29-1	TRBJ2-5	TRBD1	-
CASSYTSGRYSTDTQYF	TGTGCCAGCAGTTATACTAGCGGGCGATATAGCACAGATACGCAGTATTTT	TRBV7-2	TRBJ2-3	TRBD2	-
CASSLVAENQPQHF	TGTGCCAGCAGCTTGGTCGCAGAAAATCAGCCCCAGCATTTT	TRBV5-5	TRBJ1-5	-	-
CASTSGFFTGELFF	TGTGCCAGCACATCAGGGTTCTTCACCGGGGAGCTGTTTTTT	TRBV9	TRBJ2-2	-	few
CASSIRAVSSSGQFF	TGTGCCAGTAGTATCAGGGCAGTCTCCTCTTCGGGGCAGTTCTTC	TRBV19	TRBJ2-1	-	-
CASSPGQVASYEQYF	TGTGCCAGCTCGCCGGGACAGGTGGCTTCCTACGAGCAGTACTTC	TRBV18	TRBJ2-7	TRBD1	-
CASRLPLGGTGGDYNEQFF	TGTGCAAGTCGCTTACCCCTGGGAGGGACAGGGGGCGACTACAATGAGCAGTTCTTC	TRBV12-2	TRBJ2-1	-	-